The table lists the clone carrying this T cell receptor (beta chain) with many counts. Its cognate antigen is unknown. This specimen belongs to a study of blood T cells in healthy people across ages. Healthy individuals of Caucasian origin from Russia, aged roughly 6 to 90, served as donors. V lost 3 bases and J 2 bases, leaving 12 bases between the germline ends. This CDR3 region has 15 residues. The germline CDR1 and CDR2 sequences are SEHNR and FQNEAQ (reference sequence). For the second PCR, which ran for roughly 6 to 12 cycles, a sample-barcoded 5' primer and a J-beta primer mix were used. Each cDNA molecule received a tag from a template-switch adaptor that had 12 random nucleotides. TCRdb used MiXCR to reprocess the 5' RACE reads, holding one entry per CDR3 protein. The data show 630,000 or so distinct CDR3 sequences, roughly 32% seen once. Whole-study results and caveats: Both higher diversity and more naive CD4+ cells marked long-lived donors when set against aged donors.

V gene TRBV7-9 combines with J gene TRBJ2-3, with D uncertain. The sequenced material came from blood. The TCR originated in a woman at least 80 years old in good health. This chain's CDR3 is CASSFLVRPTDTQYF. In nucleotides, the CDR3 is TGTGCCAGCAGCTTTTTGGTCCGACCCACAGATACGCAGTATTTT.